The 22 T cell receptor beta chains below all came from one sample that was sequenced in a study of CD8+ T cells in alopecia areata. RNA, once extracted, was reverse transcribed into cDNA for use as the sequencing template. The protocol was immunoSEQ multiplex PCR, while the TCRdb copy is restricted to in-frame clones and leaves out a portion. The table records 120,000 to 150,000 clones, approximately 85% of them present only once. The treatment denotes: oral pan-JAK inhibitor, 5-10 mg twice daily. Sample: CD8+ T cells sorted from blood, taken at week 4, from a patient treated with tofacitinib. The receptors stem from a human donor with alopecia areata.

The rearrangement joins TRBV6-5 to TRBJ2-7, with D unclear. The CDR3 is 15 residues long. CDR1 is MNHEY and CDR2 is SVGAGI in the germline V gene. The V and J ends lost 0 bases and 4 bases respectively, with 13 bases between them. As DNA, the CDR3 is TGTGCCAGCAGTTACTCGGCAGAAGGGTTTTACGAGCAGTACTTC. It translates to CASSYSAEGFYEQYF.

V usage is TRBV2 and J usage is TRBJ1-4; 7 bases match TRBD1. The V segment lost 0 bases and the J segment 8 bases; nucleotides outside the gene matches: 9. CDR1 is SNHLY and CDR2 is FYNNEI in the germline V gene. This CDR3 has 16 residues. In DNA form, the CDR3 reads TGTGCCAGCAGTGAAGCGCTCCTGGACAGGATCGAAAAACTGTTTTTT. Residues: CASSEALLDRIEKLFF.

CDR3: CAWSPENFNTIYF. In DNA form, the CDR3 reads TGTGCCTGGAGCCCCGAAAACTTTAACACCATATATTTT. The V call is TRBV30, the J call TRBJ1-3; D remains unclear. This CDR3 spans 13 amino acids. The V end lost 3 bases, the J end lost 7 bases, and 13 bases lay between the germline ends. CDR1 is GTSNPN and CDR2 is SVGIG in the germline V gene (reference sequence).

The V gene is TRBV6-6, the J gene TRBJ2-7, with 8 bases identical to TRBD1. V was pared by 7 bases and J by 5 bases, with 10 bases of the junction left unmatched. There are 14 residues in the CDR3. CDR1 is MNHNY, CDR2 SVGAGI, per germline (reference sequence). The CDR3: CASTFRDRGDEQYF. The CDR3 DNA follows: TGTGCCAGCACCTTCCGAGACAGGGGCGACGAGCAGTACTTC.

The table lists this clone with a few counts. The CDR3 DNA sequence: TGTGCCACCGCATTGGCGGGGGGCACAGATACGCAGTATTTT. It specifies CATALAGGTDTQYF. The chain uses TRBV7-3 and TRBJ2-3; TRBD2 matches at 7 bases. This CDR3 has 14 residues. Trimming removed 10 bases from V and 1 base from J; junction bases left unmatched: 8. The V gene's germline CDR1 is SGHTA and CDR2 FQGTGA.

The chain joins TRBV10-2 to TRBJ2-7; D gene unclear. V shed 2 bases and J shed 2 bases, with 7 bases lying between them. This CDR3 is 13 amino acids long. CDR1 WSHSY and CDR2 SAAADI come from the germline V gene. The CDR3 protein is CASSEAGAYEQYF. DNA for the CDR3: TGCGCCAGCAGTGAGGCAGGAGCCTACGAGCAGTACTTC.

This clone is a singleton in its sample. V gene TRBV7-6 combines with J gene TRBJ2-6; possible D gene TRBD2, 6 bases. The germline V gene has CDR1 SGHVS and CDR2 FNYEAQ. V lost 5 bases and J 4 bases, leaving 15 bases between the germline ends. The CDR3 contains 16 residues. This chain's CDR3 is CASSPFGGEGANVLTF. The DNA for the CDR3 is TGTGCCAGCAGCCCCTTCGGCGGGGAGGGGGCCAACGTCCTGACTTTC.

This rearrangement joins TRBV4-1 to TRBJ1-2; 8 positions match TRBD1. Germline loops: CDR1 MGHRA, CDR2 YSYEKL. This CDR3 spans 12 amino acids. With 4 bases clipped from V and 11 bases from J, the junction kept 6 bases outside the gene matches. The DNA of the CDR3 is TGCGCCAGCAGCCGGGCCGGACAGGGATACACCTTC. Its translation is CASSRAGQGYTF.

The rearrangement links TRBV2 to TRBJ2-5; 7 bases fit TRBD2. Per germline, CDR1 SNHLY and CDR2 FYNNEI. Losses at the gene ends were 6 bases for V and 5 bases for J; bases not matched to a gene: 9. The CDR3 loop spans 14 amino acids. The CDR3: CASSPLTSMETQYF. CDR3 bases: TGTGCCAGCAGCCCGTTGACTAGCATGGAGACCCAGTACTTC. The complete variable domain, with remaining parts taken from reference TRBV2 and TRBJ2-5, reads EPEVTQTPSHQVTQMGQEVILRCVPISNHLYFYWYRQILGQKVEFLVSFYNNEISEKSEIFDDQFSVERPDGSNFTLKIRSTKLEDSAMYFCASSPLTSMETQYFGPGTRLLVL.

The rearrangement links TRBV6-5 to TRBJ2-3; no clear D gene. V gave up 2 bases and J gave up 0 bases, with 9 bases separating them. Germline assignment: CDR1 MNHEY and CDR2 SVGAGI. The CDR3 length is 15 residues. The CDR3 DNA reads TGTGCCAGCAGTTACGGGGTGGCTAGCACAGATACGCAGTATTTT. It specifies CASSYGVASTDTQYF.

The CDR3 loop is CASSQRTSGQETQYF. The CDR3 DNA sequence: TGCGCCAGCAGCCAGAGGACTAGCGGACAAGAGACCCAGTACTTC. This chain links TRBV4-1 with TRBJ2-5, with TRBD2 matching over 10 bases. The ends lost 3 bases at V and 2 bases at J; junction bases unmatched: 3. Germline assignment: CDR1 MGHRA and CDR2 YSYEKL. The CDR3 extends over 15 amino acids.

V gene TRBV18 combines with J gene TRBJ1-2; D remains unclear. Germline loops: CDR1 KGHSH, CDR2 LQKENI. V shed 6 bases and J shed 5 bases, with 19 bases lying between them. This CDR3 is 15 amino acids long. CDR3: CASSQLSDAGYGYTF. The CDR3 DNA reads as TGTGCCAGCTCTCAACTTTCGGACGCGGGGTATGGCTACACCTTC.

The chain joins TRBV6-4 to TRBJ2-3, with D possibly matching TRBD1 (5 bases). The V end was cut by 3 bases, the J end by 0 bases, with 10 bases between. This CDR3 region has 15 residues. Per the germline V gene, CDR1 is MRHNA and CDR2 is SNTAGT. The CDR3 region is CASSEAGYSTDTQYF. The CDR3 DNA sequence: TGTGCCAGCAGTGAAGCAGGGTATAGCACAGATACGCAGTATTTT.

J is TRBJ2-5 and V is TRBV14, with D hard to call. Germline loops: CDR1 SGHDN, CDR2 FVKESK. This CDR3 comprises 14 residues. V was trimmed by 4 bases and J by 6 bases, leaving 15 bases between them. CDR3 residues: CASSLTRQGKTQYF. DNA of the CDR3: TGTGCCAGCAGCCTCACAAGACAAGGGAAGACCCAGTACTTC.

The chain carries TRBV14 and TRBJ2-1, with D perhaps matching TRBD1 (5 bases). Looked up from germline, CDR1 is SGHDN and CDR2 is FVKESK. Trimming cost V 2 bases and J 2 bases, with 7 bases left between them. CDR3 size: 14 residues. The CDR3, as DNA: TGTGCCAGCAGCCAACGACAGACCTACAATGAGCAGTTCTTC. Protein: CASSQRQTYNEQFF.

The V and J genes are TRBV7-9 and TRBJ2-7; D remains unclear. Germline V gene lookup returns CDR1 SEHNR and CDR2 FQNEAQ (reference sequence). Trimming removed 4 bases at V and 5 bases at J, with 12 bases between. CDR3 length: 13 amino acids. CDR3 DNA: TGTGCCAGCAGCTCCGAGTCAGGAAACGAGCAGTACTTC. This translates into CASSSESGNEQYF.

The J gene is TRBJ2-5, the V gene TRBV29-1, with D possibly matching TRBD2 (5 bases). Germline CDR1 and CDR2: SQVTM and ANQGSEA. The CDR3 consists of 15 residues. Trimming cost V 1 base and J 4 bases, with 16 bases left between them. The CDR3 bases are TGCAGCGTTGAAGCCCCCGGACGACTAATAGAGACCCAGTACTTC. It is translated as CSVEAPGRLIETQYF.

The J gene is TRBJ2-5, the V gene TRBV4-2; maybe TRBD1 (6 bases). CDR1 and CDR2 from the germline V gene are LGHNA and YNFKEQ. This CDR3 has 15 amino acids. Trimming stripped 0 bases from V and 5 bases from J, with 13 bases between. CDR3 in amino acids: CASSQEGQALETQYF. The CDR3 region has the DNA TGTGCCAGCAGCCAAGAGGGACAAGCGCTGGAGACCCAGTACTTC.

The table lists this clone with a few counts. The rearrangement uses TRBV5-5 and TRBJ2-4; D is perhaps TRBD1 (6 bases). Trimming removed 4 bases from V and 4 bases from J, with 18 bases in between. The CDR3 consists of 16 residues. The germline CDR1 and CDR2 sequences are SGHKS and YYEKEE (reference sequence). The CDR3 loop reads CASSQVPGTRKNIQYF. The CDR3 region has the DNA TGTGCCAGCAGCCAGGTTCCCGGGACACGGAAAAACATTCAGTACTTC.

The chain is built from TRBV23-1 and TRBJ2-5; 7 positions agree with TRBD1. TRBV23-1 is placed among ORFs of uncertain function. The CDR3 is made up of 12 amino acids. J was trimmed by 10 bases and V by 8 bases; bases with no gene match: 10. The CDR3 sequence is CASRQGYGVQYF. The CDR3, as DNA: TGCGCCAGCCGACAGGGTTATGGGGTCCAGTACTTC.

This clone was counted once. The chain combines TRBV29-1 with TRBJ2-3, with D possibly being TRBD1 or TRBD2 (5 bases each). This CDR3 comprises 11 residues. Trimming pared 5 bases from V and 10 bases from J, leaving 13 bases between. Germline V gene lookup returns CDR1 SQVTM and CDR2 ANQGSEA. CDR3 in DNA: TGCAGCGTTCCGGACCGAGGGGCGCAGTATTTT. It codes for CSVPDRGAQYF.

V usage is TRBV6-5 and J usage is TRBJ2-1; 14 bases match TRBD2. Per germline, CDR1 MNHEY and CDR2 SVGAGI. V dropped 4 bases and J dropped 7; count of bases not matched to a gene: 3. The CDR3 consists of 15 residues. CDR3 coding DNA: TGTGCCAGCAGTTCCTGGACTAGCGGGGGGAATGAGCAGTTCTTC. Amino acids: CASSSWTSGGNEQFF.